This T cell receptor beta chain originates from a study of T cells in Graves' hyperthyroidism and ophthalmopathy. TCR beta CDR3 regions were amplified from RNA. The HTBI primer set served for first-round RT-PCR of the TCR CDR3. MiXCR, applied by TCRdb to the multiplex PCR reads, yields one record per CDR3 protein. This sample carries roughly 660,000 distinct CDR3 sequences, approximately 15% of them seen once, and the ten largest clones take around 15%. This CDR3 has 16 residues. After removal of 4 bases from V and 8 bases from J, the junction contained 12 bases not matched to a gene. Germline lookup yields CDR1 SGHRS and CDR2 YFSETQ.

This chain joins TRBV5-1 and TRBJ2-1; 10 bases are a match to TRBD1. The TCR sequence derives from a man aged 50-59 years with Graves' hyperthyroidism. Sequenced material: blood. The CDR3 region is CASSPPTGQGLDEQFF. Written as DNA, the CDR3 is TGCGCCAGCAGCCCCCCCACGGGACAGGGGCTGGATGAGCAGTTCTTC.